This record looks at one TCR beta chain sequence and its context. Under the authors' procedure: Cell counts per sample came from amplifying reference gene primers. TCRdb keeps only in-frame clones here, not all; method: immunoSEQ multiplex PCR. That table gives V, J and clone size, and the DNA gave D and trimming. Here the sample spans around 500,000 clones, 75% to 90% being singletons. The CDR3 is 16 residues long. The germline V and J ends were trimmed by 3 bases and 6 bases, with 20 bases remaining between them. Germline V lookup: CDR1 SGHAT, CDR2 FQNNGV. These data belong to a study of blood T cell repertoires in COVID-19. Study details: Sites in the United States, Italy and Spain provided acute and convalescent COVID-19 samples.

Across roughly 25 US areas, participants ranged in age from about 18 to 90 years. Clinical histories supplied by participants themselves formed the basis of cohort assignment. This sequence joins TRBV11-2 and TRBJ1-1; D uncertain. The sequenced material came from PBMCs or T cells enriched from blood (not recorded which). This receptor was obtained from a woman aged 55-69 years who had recovered from COVID-19. DNA for the CDR3: TGTGCCAGCAGCTTTGGTGAGGATAGAAGGTTCGCTGAAGCTTTCTTT. It yields the protein CASSFGEDRRFAEAFF.